The entry below gives a single T cell receptor (beta chain) sequence along with its context. The data were taken from a study of blood T cell repertoires in COVID-19. Measured with immunoSEQ multiplex PCR; TCRdb has only the in-frame clones, and not every one. The sample has roughly 120,000 clones, approximately 80% seen once; the top ten hold 0.7% to 1%. In germline, CDR1 is ENHRY, CDR2 SYGVKD. The CDR3 has 15 residues. V gave up 3 bases and J gave up 4 bases, with 13 bases separating them. V gene TRBV10-3 combines with J gene TRBJ1-5; D unclear. The sequenced sample consisted of peripheral blood. This receptor was obtained from a woman between 65 and 79 years old with acute or convalescent COVID-19. For the CDR3, the DNA is TGTGCCATCAGTGAACAAATAGGCGGGAATCAGCCCCAGCATTTT. This translates into CAISEQIGGNQPQHF.